This T cell receptor (beta chain) emerged from a study of cytomegalovirus exposure and HLA in healthy donors (dated by TCRdb to about 2017). With regard to the full study: In an earlier analysis of several hundred of the donors, under 300 Gb of sequence data and 117 million unique TCR beta sequences from 180 million or so T cells were reported. Roughly 310 gigabases of sequencing data and tens of millions of unique TCR sequences were included in an early release covering around 650 HLA-typed donors. The genetic ancestry cluster associated with self-reported Caucasian donors included 81% of the 300 to 450 genotyped donors. The aim of the study was to test whether cataloging public T cell receptors could identify signatures of past pathogen exposure. The study used immunosequencing to profile the T cell repertoires of under 700 subjects and linked those repertoires to cytomegalovirus serostatus. Along with the approximately 650-subject first cohort, a separate validation cohort of 120 different subjects was used. To predict cytomegalovirus infection status, the study brought together high-throughput TCR immunosequencing, statistical association of individual TCRs with disease status, and machine learning. A later analysis re-examined previously published TCR beta repertoires from just over 650 donors and added high-resolution HLA genotyping to investigate patterns of TCR occurrence. In the later analysis, no new phenotypic data were used to find candidate immune exposures; instead, reliance was placed on TCR beta sequences and their occurrence across donors. An earlier analysis of 587 of the donors used high-throughput TCR beta sequencing to judge whether each TCR beta V gene segment behaved as functional or pseudogenic. Donor age, sex, ethnicity and CMV serostatus were collected together with the repertoire data. A later genetic analysis took genome-wide SNP genotypes for about 55% of the roughly 700 donors and used that subset as a discovery cohort. Every repertoire in the discovery cohort had been generated on one and the same sequencing platform. HLA typing covered class I and class II loci at four-digit resolution. The number of typed donors differed by locus: about 629-630 for A, B, C, DRB1 and DQB1; 500 to 550 for DQA1; around 610 for DPA1; and roughly 470 for DPB1. Because of strong linkage in the cohort, 4 to 6 DR-DQ haplotypes were treated as single units for association and clustering. On average, 235,054 unique TCR beta nucleotide sequences were sequenced per donor among some 430 genotyped donors of the cohort, with roughly 18% of those sequences being non-productive. General study outcomes and caveats: Linkage disequilibrium might explain the correlated functional status among segregating V segments, but an unknown experimental factor could not be excluded. In vitro tests confirmed that three of the cytomegalovirus-associated TCR beta chains recognize cytomegalovirus antigens. According to a later analysis, TCR association rates differed among HLA loci, with DRB1 alleles showing the most associated TCRs and HLA-C alleles showing the fewest. Roughly uniform sequencing depth across donors was assumed in presence/absence analyses, although this assumption may not hold. A further reported finding was that TCR beta sequences accurately predicted the HLA-A and HLA-B alleles for most subjects in the first cohort. In a later analysis, 16,951 TCR beta sequences were associated with specific HLA alleles at a false discovery rate of 0.05. In the study, around 150 TCR beta chains were listed as associated with cytomegalovirus. CMV serostatus was the only immune exposure information available for the cohort. According to the authors, the approach could potentially be generalized to other disease states and immunological phenotypes. Most CMV-associated TCR beta chains appeared to be HLA-restricted in a later analysis, and the HLA associations seemed to be driven largely by CMV exposure. According to a later analysis, parvovirus B19, influenza, CMV and Epstein-Barr virus appeared linked to several top co-occurrence clusters. The earlier analysis of some 560 of the donors excluded approximately 15 rarely observed V segments, including chromosome 9 orphons, because counts were too low. In a later analysis, HLA-associated TCR beta chains showed more clonal expansion and lower generation probabilities than non-associated chains that were equally common. V-gene and J-gene trimming of TCR beta chains was associated with a missense DCLRE1C variant in a later genetic analysis, and the association was replicated in an independent cohort. Because HLA typing was missing for some donors at each locus, association tests included only the typed subset. Broadly in line with IMGT annotations, most TCR beta V segments showed up in productive rearrangements about 87% or about 30% of the time in an earlier analysis of approximately 640 of the donors. Compared with the approximately 710-donor mean, donors in an Asian-associated ancestry cluster had fewer N-insertions in productive TCRs, according to a later genetic analysis. A cluster of highly shared sequence variants was judged likely to represent a technical artifact of the sequencing pipeline. Most TCR sequences were observed very rarely across donors, whereas some public TCRs were present in many individuals. Cytomegalovirus status was reported to be diagnosed by the classifier with high specificity and sensitivity in both the original and validation cohorts. This cohort had only TCR beta chains sequenced, and the lack of alpha or paired-chain data limited which features could be detected. When HLA alleles, especially DR and DQ, strongly co-occurred, attributing TCR associations to individual alleles was difficult.

In total, over 600 healthy bone marrow donors made up the cohort. All cohort members were sampled while nominally healthy, although unrecorded immune exposures were likely present. The donor tested CMV seropositive and was one of the 289 seropositive cohort members. A peripheral blood sample was collected from each donor, and TCR beta sequencing was performed on peripheral blood mononuclear cells. The Qiagen DNeasy Blood Extraction Kit was used to extract genomic DNA from the blood cell samples. A word on this clone: The specificity of this receptor is unknown. Base-call qualities are not available, and no considerably larger clone is one nucleotide away.

Libraries were made using the immunoSEQ multiplex PCR assay. The multiplex PCR relied on a mix of 60 forward primers for TCR Vbeta segments and 13 reverse primers for TCR Jbeta segments. The CDR3 region of rearranged TCR beta genes was amplified from genomic DNA by a multiplex PCR assay. The amplified TCR beta libraries were sequenced on the Illumina HiSeq System as 87-base-pair reads. In the source study's methods: Across the roughly 700 repertoires, a later analysis counted 80 million or so unique TCR beta chains, approximately 12 million of which were shared by at least two donors. To remove PCR and sequencing errors, raw reads were error-corrected and collapsed into unique sequences using a nearest-neighbor algorithm that merged closely related sequences. V, D and J gene segments were assigned by aligning CDR3 sequences to IMGT reference sequences. Each retained sequence needed at least a six-nucleotide match to both a V gene segment and a J gene segment. A rearrangement was called productive if the CDR3 had no stop codons and remained in frame with V and J, and every other rearrangement was called non-productive. Following IMGT convention, CDR3 was defined as the stretch from the second conserved V-encoded cysteine up to the conserved J-encoded phenylalanine. The earlier analysis of roughly 590 of the donors excluded sequences that lacked an unambiguous match to a single V gene segment. In an earlier analysis of almost 600 of the donors, a V segment was called functional when productive rearrangements were above 56.7%, and segregating when the standard deviation between donors exceeded 5%. A statistical classification framework was built to diagnose cytomegalovirus status from the catalog of TCR beta chain sequences. In a later analysis, TCR nucleotide sequences were compared against IMGT/GENE-DB human TR gene sequences so that V and J genes could be assigned. The TCRdist pipeline was used in a later analysis to assign CDR3 sequences and most-parsimonious VDJ recombination scenarios. In a later analysis, each TCR beta chain was defined by its CDR3 amino acid sequence together with its V-gene family, and reads lacking a unique V-gene family were excluded. As a way to deal with suspected cross-contamination and a sequencing artifact, a later analysis dropped 640 or so nucleotide sequences that were highly shared and had low generation probability. In a later analysis, a clonal expansion index for each public chain was calculated from normalized within-repertoire ranks of inferred template counts. In a later analysis, generation probabilities were computed using a VDJ recombination model fitted to out-of-frame rearrangements, and the results were checked against IGoR. In a later analysis, TCR-TCR, TCR-HLA and TCR-CMV co-occurrence was scored with hypergeometric tests, and a repertoire-size bias correction was applied to TCR pairs. False discovery rates were estimated in a later analysis by permuting HLA or CMV assignments 20 times. In a later analysis, co-occurring TCRs were grouped with DBSCAN, and TCRdist sequence similarity was added when clustering was performed within HLA-allele-positive subsets. For co-occurrence clustering, repertoires with fewer than 30,000 or more than 120,000 public chains were excluded, along with four to six repertoires with anomalous nucleotide sharing. TCRdb mirrors the immuneACCESS table, restricted to in-frame sequences. Some clones are absent from its copies; in checked studies, under half trace to an unresolved V gene, and the reason for the others is unknown. The DNA was the basis for D and trimming; V, J and clone size are from that table. This sample gives 130,000 or so clones in total; roughly 82% of them show up just once. In total, the top ten clones hold around 3% of the sample.

The sample consisted of PBMCs. The receptor comes from a young woman in good health and CMV-seropositive.

The nucleotide sequence reads TGCGCCAGCAGCTCAACAGGGGCCCTAGGTGGTTTGTTTTTT. Its protein is CASSSTGALGGLFF. The rearrangement joined TRBV5-1 to TRBJ1-4, with 7 bases aligning to TRBD1. The CDR3 spans 14 residues, from the cysteine through the phenylalanine. Kept here is only the CDR3 DNA, which spans 42 bases and is read in frame from base 1. The germline V gene gives CDR1 as SGHRS and CDR2 as YFSETQ. Unmatched junction bases come to 14, with V trimmed by 3 bases and J by 15 bases.